The 5 T cell receptor beta chains given below trace back to one sample, sequenced in a study of vaccination effects on CD4 cells after COVID-19. Viral peptide pools were used in the ViraFEST assay to expand antigen-specific CD4+ T cells, and sequencing came afterward. Once cultured for 10 days, the cells underwent separation to obtain CD4+ T cells. PCR showed that the person got SARS-CoV-2 infection at some point between March and December 2020. Antigens for these TCRs are unknown. The repertoire was sequenced with immunoSEQ multiplex PCR; TCRdb's copy has only in-frame clones and lacks some. The table includes fewer than 90,000 clones, more than 65% detected once. This specimen consisted of CD4+ T cells from PBMCs cultured with HIV peptides, obtained before COVID-19 vaccination. The subset denotes: HIV-1 Nef peptide pool negative control/reference culture. All receptors derive from a human donor who had a prior SARS-CoV-2 infection.

This clone was counted a single time. This sequence joins TRBV10-3 and TRBJ2-7; 7 bases agree with TRBD2. This CDR3 has 13 amino acids. Germline V gene lookup returns CDR1 ENHRY and CDR2 SYGVKD. Trimming removed 8 bases from V and 4 bases from J; junction bases left unmatched: 8. The CDR3 sequence: CAISAGGVYEQYF. CDR3 DNA sequence: TGTGCCATCTCTGCTGGGGGGGTATACGAGCAGTACTTC.

The rearrangement links TRBV5-4 to TRBJ2-7; D ambiguous. V was clipped by 2 bases and J by 7 bases, with 22 bases between them. This CDR3 is built from 16 residues. Germline assignment: CDR1 SGHNT and CDR2 YYREEE (reference sequence). The CDR3 DNA follows: TGTGCCAGCAGCTTTGGCCCGAGCGTCAGTGGTCAGGAGCAGTACTTC. Encoded protein: CASSFGPSVSGQEQYF.

The chain employs TRBV29-1 and TRBJ1-4; D not certain. V was cut by 4 bases and J by 1 base, with 16 bases left in between. The CDR3 is made up of 16 amino acids. The V gene's germline CDR1 is SQVTM and CDR2 ANQGSEA. CDR3 nucleotides: TGCAGCGTTGGAGGTCCCAGCGGCCAAACTAATGAAAAACTGTTTTTT. Translating gives CSVGGPSGQTNEKLFF.

This clone was counted ten times or more. The J gene is TRBJ2-1, the V gene TRBV6-2 or TRBV6-3, with 12 bases matching TRBD2. The CDR3 is made up of 18 amino acids. V lost 2 bases to trimming and J lost 4 bases; unmatched junction nucleotides: 9. The germline gives CDR1 MNHEY, CDR2 SVGEGT. CDR3 protein: CASSYSLKTSGSYNEQFF. CDR3 coding DNA: TGTGCCAGCAGTTACAGTTTGAAGACTAGCGGGAGTTACAATGAGCAGTTCTTC.

This clone came up once. The chain uses TRBV10-2 and TRBJ2-2; 8 bases fit TRBD2. The CDR3 has 18 residues. After removal of 8 bases from V and 2 bases from J, the junction contained 16 bases not matched to a gene. Germline loops: CDR1 WSHSY, CDR2 SAAADI. The CDR3: CASHKTGTGGVNTGELFF. The CDR3 DNA reads as TGCGCCAGCCACAAAACCGGGACGGGGGGGGTTAACACCGGGGAGCTGTTTTTT.